This entry concerns a single T cell receptor (beta chain). The data were obtained in a study of blood T cell repertoires in COVID-19. Across the whole study: Acute and convalescent COVID-19 specimens originated in the United States, Italy and Spain. PBMCs, B-cell-depleted T cells, or T cells were the source of the cDNA or gDNA that made up the material.

The CDR3 is made up of 15 amino acids. Germline lookup yields CDR1 MNHEY and CDR2 SVGAGI. The V end lost 8 bases, the J end lost 5 bases, and 16 bases lay between the germline ends. Produced via immunoSEQ multiplex PCR; TCRdb's table is partial and in-frame only. The data hold about 320,000 clones, with about 89% observed a single time. Enrolled through a virtual design, the participants were between roughly 18 and 95 years of age and came from about two dozen US areas. Participants were placed into cohorts based on the clinical history they reported. The TCR sequence derives from a man aged 55 to 69 who had recovered from COVID-19. The gene calls are TRBV6-5 and TRBJ1-6; D is undetermined. Sequencing input: PBMCs or T cells enriched from blood (not recorded which). The CDR3 spells CASWRATGDNSPLHF. DNA of the CDR3: TGTGCCAGCTGGAGAGCAACGGGTGATAATTCACCCCTCCACTTT.